The present entry profiles one T cell receptor (beta chain) with its context. The data were produced by immunoSEQ multiplex PCR, yet TCRdb's version contains in-frame clones alone and is incomplete. This sample has around 150,000 clones, with about four fifths found just once. The V and J ends lost 6 bases and 2 bases, in that order; junction bases with no gene match: 0. The CDR3 runs 13 residues. Germline V gives CDR1 SGHDN, CDR2 FVKESK. Enrolled during active infection, Seattle patients were then followed longitudinally. The data are from a study of blood T cell repertoires in COVID-19. In the study overall: Sources were T cells, B-cell-depleted T cells, or PBMCs; the material itself was cDNA or gDNA.

The chain couples TRBV14 to TRBJ2-5; 10 bases agree with TRBD1. Specimen: peripheral blood. The receptor was isolated from a man aged 25 to 40 with COVID-19, enrolled during active disease. CDR3 DNA: TGTGCCAGCAGGGGACAGGGGCAAGAGACCCAGTACTTC. Translation: CASRGQGQETQYF.